This TCR beta chain was identified during a study of CD8 T cells in ankylosing spondylitis. Study-level results: There was a TCR beta motif, made of several highly homologous variants, that appeared characteristic of ankylosing spondylitis blood. Reactive arthritis synovial fluid and blood were previously reported to contain some motif variants. Researchers reportedly found disease-linked clones significantly enriched in matched ankylosing spondylitis synovial fluid. Those disease-linked clones were CD8+; they were also relatively rare in peripheral blood.

A word on this clonotype: Its antigen is unidentified.

Quantitative 5'-RACE with molecular barcodes was used to make the TCR beta libraries. MiXCR, applied by TCRdb to the 5' RACE reads, yields one record per CDR3 protein. Among approximately 400,000 distinct CDR3 sequences, 25% to 30% were seen once, and the ten largest hold 0.89%. CDR1 is MNHEY, CDR2 SVGAGI, per germline. Trimming at V came to 0 bases and at J to 2 bases, leaving 9 bases not matched to a gene. This CDR3 has 18 residues. The sample comprised blood, either unsorted or a sorted T cell fraction (not recorded which). This chain connects TRBV6-5 to TRBJ2-2; TRBD1 matches 7 bases. The sequence came from a male donor with ankylosing spondylitis. DNA of the CDR3: TGTGCCAGCAGTTACTCTCTCGGGACAGCAGTCAACACCGGGGAGCTGTTTTTT. Translated: CASSYSLGTAVNTGELFF.